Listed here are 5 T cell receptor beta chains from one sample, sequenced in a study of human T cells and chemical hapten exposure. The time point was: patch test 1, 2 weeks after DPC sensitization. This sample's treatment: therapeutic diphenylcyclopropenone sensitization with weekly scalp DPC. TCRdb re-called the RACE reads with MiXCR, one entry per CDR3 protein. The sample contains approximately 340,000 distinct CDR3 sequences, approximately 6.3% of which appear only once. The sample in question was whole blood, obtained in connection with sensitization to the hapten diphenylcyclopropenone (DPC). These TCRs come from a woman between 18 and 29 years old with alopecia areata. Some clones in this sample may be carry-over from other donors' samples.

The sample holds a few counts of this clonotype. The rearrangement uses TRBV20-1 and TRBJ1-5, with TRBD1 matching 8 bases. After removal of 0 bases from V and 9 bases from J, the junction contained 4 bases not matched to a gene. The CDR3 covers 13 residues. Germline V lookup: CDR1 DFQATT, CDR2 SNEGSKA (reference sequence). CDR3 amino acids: CSAREDRDGPQHF. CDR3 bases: TGCAGTGCTAGAGAGGACAGGGACGGGCCCCAGCATTTT.

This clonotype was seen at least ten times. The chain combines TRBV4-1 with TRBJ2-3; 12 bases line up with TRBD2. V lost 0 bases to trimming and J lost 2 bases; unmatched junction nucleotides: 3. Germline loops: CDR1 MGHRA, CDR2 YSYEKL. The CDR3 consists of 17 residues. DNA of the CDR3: TGCGCCAGCAGCCAAGAAACTAGCGGGGGGCCCACAGATACGCAGTATTTT. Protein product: CASSQETSGGPTDTQYF.

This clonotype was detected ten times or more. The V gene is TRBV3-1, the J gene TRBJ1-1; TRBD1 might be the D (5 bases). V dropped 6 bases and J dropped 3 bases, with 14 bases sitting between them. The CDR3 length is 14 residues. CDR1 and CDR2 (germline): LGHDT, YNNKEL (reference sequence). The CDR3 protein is CASSWGLLDTEAFF. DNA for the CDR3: TGTGCCAGCAGTTGGGGGTTGTTGGACACTGAAGCTTTCTTT.

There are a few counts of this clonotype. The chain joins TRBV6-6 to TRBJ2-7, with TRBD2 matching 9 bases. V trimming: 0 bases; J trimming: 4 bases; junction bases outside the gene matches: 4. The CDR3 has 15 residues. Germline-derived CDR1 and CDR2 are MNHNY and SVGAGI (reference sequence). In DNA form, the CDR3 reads TGTGCCAGCAGTTACTCCTCTAGCGGGGCTTACGAGCAGTACTTC. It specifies CASSYSSSGAYEQYF.

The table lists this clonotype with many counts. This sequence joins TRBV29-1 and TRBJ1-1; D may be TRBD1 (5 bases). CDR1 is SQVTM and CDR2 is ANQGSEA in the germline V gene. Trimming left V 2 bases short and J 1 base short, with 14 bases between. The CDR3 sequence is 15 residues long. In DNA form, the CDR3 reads TGCAGCGTTGAACTGGACACCATGCGGAACACTGAAGCTTTCTTT. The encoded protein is CSVELDTMRNTEAFF.